The T cell receptor (beta chain) under discussion was sequenced for a study of graft-versus-host responses after intestinal transplantation. Whole-study context: Anti-thymocyte globulin induction preceded around 3 years of tacrolimus and steroid maintenance in all recipients. Findings and caveats of the study: Ileal or blood samples showed some GvH clones first, and such clones were also found in recipient marrow. Early post-transplant HvG declines tracked with peak circulating GvH clone levels. Allografts of one patient group, those with graft-donor T cell macrochimerism, had high graft-versus-host to host-versus-graft clonal ratios.

About this clone itself: Its antigen is currently unknown.

Germline V gives CDR1 MNHNY, CDR2 SVGAGI (reference sequence). The CDR3 is 11 amino acids. Trimming took off 7 bases at V and 10 bases at J, with 13 bases between the two ends. TCRdb keeps only in-frame clones here, not all; method: immunoSEQ multiplex PCR. This sample yields tens of thousands of clones, of which roughly 92% are seen a single time; about 0.3% belongs to the top ten. The sequence was collected from a human donor who received an intestinal transplant. The sample consisted of unstimulated CD4+ T cells sorted from spleen or lymph node cells, taken before intestinal transplant. The chain combines TRBV6-6 with TRBJ1-1; D might be TRBD1 (5 bases). The CDR3 DNA reads as TGTGCCAGCAATCAGGGCCAGGGAGCTTTCTTT. The encoded protein is CASNQGQGAFF.